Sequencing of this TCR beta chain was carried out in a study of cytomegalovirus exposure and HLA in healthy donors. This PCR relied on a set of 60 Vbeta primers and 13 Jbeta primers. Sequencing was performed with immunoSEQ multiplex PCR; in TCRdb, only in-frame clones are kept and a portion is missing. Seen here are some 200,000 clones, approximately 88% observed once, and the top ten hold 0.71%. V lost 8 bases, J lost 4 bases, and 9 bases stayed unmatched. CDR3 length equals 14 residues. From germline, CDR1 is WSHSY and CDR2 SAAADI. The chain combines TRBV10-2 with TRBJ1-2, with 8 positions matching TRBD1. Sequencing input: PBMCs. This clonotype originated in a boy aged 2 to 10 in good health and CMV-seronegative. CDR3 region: CASQRQGMIYGYTF. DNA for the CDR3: TGCGCCAGCCAAAGACAGGGGATGATCTATGGCTACACCTTC.